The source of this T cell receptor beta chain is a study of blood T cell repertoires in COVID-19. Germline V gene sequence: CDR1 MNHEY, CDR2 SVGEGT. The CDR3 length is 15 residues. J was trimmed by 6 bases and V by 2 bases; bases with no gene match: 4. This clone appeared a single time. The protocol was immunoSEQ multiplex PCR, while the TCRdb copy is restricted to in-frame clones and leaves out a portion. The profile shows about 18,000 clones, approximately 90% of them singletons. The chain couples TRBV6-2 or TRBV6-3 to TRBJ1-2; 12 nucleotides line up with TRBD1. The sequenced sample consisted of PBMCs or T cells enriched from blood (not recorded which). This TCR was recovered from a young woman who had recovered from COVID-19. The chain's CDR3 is CASSYAGTGGDGYTF. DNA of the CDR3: TGTGCCAGCAGTTACGCCGGGACAGGGGGCGATGGCTACACCTTC.